There are a few counts of the clone carrying this T cell receptor (beta chain). Unique molecular identifiers were used in preparing the TCRbeta library. Via MiXCR, TCRdb re-called the PCR reads, giving one row per CDR3 protein. The data contain hundreds of thousands of distinct CDR3 sequences, over 15% of them singletons. The data are from a study of T-cell reconstitution after alpha-beta-depleted transplantation in children. CDR1 is SNHLY and CDR2 is FYNNEI in the germline V gene. Trimming stripped 6 bases from V and 4 bases from J, with 18 bases between. The CDR3 contains 15 residues. Sequencing was performed on PBMCs from the stem cell graft donor, taken from the stem cell graft. This chain joins TRBV2 and TRBJ2-5, with D tentatively TRBD1 (6 bases). This TCR was recovered from a human donor who donated a stem cell graft to a child with acute myeloid leukemia. CDR3 bases: TGTGCCAGCAGCCTTGGAGTGGGGGCGGGAGAGACCCAGTACTTC. Protein: CASSLGVGAGETQYF.